These 12 T cell receptor beta chains originate from one sample sequenced in a study of T cells after yellow fever vaccination. One entry per CDR3 protein results from TCRdb running MiXCR on the 5' RACE reads. Here the sample spans a few hundred thousand distinct CDR3 sequences, roughly 3% being singletons. The source material was CD4+ T cells sorted from PBMCs, sampled 10 days after the yellow fever booster vaccination. The receptors come from a man aged 18 to 35 who received the YFV17D yellow fever vaccine.

The chain is built from TRBV6-2 or TRBV6-3 and TRBJ2-5; possible D gene TRBD2, 6 bases. Per germline, CDR1 MNHEY and CDR2 SVGEGT. This CDR3 has 14 residues. Deletions cut 6 bases from V and 5 bases from J, with 16 bases between. DNA for the CDR3: TGTGCCAGCAGCCAAAACGGGGGAGCGGAGACCCAGTACTTC. Amino acid sequence: CASSQNGGAETQYF.

This rearrangement joins TRBV7-6 to TRBJ2-1; no clear D gene. V was pared by 8 bases and J by 3 bases, with 8 bases between. The CDR3 consists of 12 residues. Germline values: CDR1 SGHVS, CDR2 FNYEAQ. The CDR3 sequence: CASGGNYNEQFF. The CDR3 coding sequence is TGTGCCAGCGGTGGCAACTACAATGAGCAGTTCTTC.

This clonotype was detected only a few times. The V call is TRBV12-3 or TRBV12-4, the J call TRBJ2-5, with D perhaps TRBD2 (5 bases). The CDR3 sequence is 13 residues long. Between the trimmed V and J ends, which lost 7 bases and 5 bases, there was a span of 14 bases. CDR3 nucleotides: TGTGCCAGCAAGTACTTTACGGGGGAGACCCAGTACTTC. Translation gives CASKYFTGETQYF.

This clonotype was observed many times. The rearrangement joins TRBV7-9 to TRBJ1-1; D unresolved. The CDR3 extends over 13 amino acids. Looked up from germline, CDR1 is SEHNR and CDR2 is FQNEAQ (reference sequence). Between the trimmed V and J ends, which lost 2 bases and 0 bases, there was a span of 4 bases. CDR3 DNA: TGTGCCAGCAGCTTAACAATGAACACTGAAGCTTTCTTT. Translating gives CASSLTMNTEAFF.

This clonotype was observed many times. The chain couples TRBV5-1 to TRBJ2-4; no clear D gene. This CDR3 comprises 13 residues. Germline V gene sequence: CDR1 SGHRS, CDR2 YFSETQ. V gave up 0 bases and J gave up 8 bases, with 9 bases separating them. CDR3 bases: TGCGCCAGCAGCTTGGAAAGGGCGGACATTCAGTACTTC. The encoded protein is CASSLERADIQYF.

This clonotype was observed many times. The chain is built from TRBV7-9 and TRBJ1-1, with D possibly matching TRBD1 (5 bases). Trimming took off 4 bases at V and 0 bases at J, with 12 bases between the two ends. Germline lookup yields CDR1 SEHNR and CDR2 FQNEAQ (reference sequence). The CDR3 covers 15 residues. CDR3: CASSYPGHLNTEAFF. In nucleotides, the CDR3 is TGTGCCAGCAGCTACCCAGGACACCTGAACACTGAAGCTTTCTTT. Full variable domain (rest looked up from reference TRBV7-9 and TRBJ1-1): DTGVSQNPRHKITKRGQNVTFRCDPISEHNRLYWYRQTLGQGPEFLTYFQNEAQLEKSRLLSDRFSAERPKGSFSTLEIQRTEQGDSAMYLCASSYPGHLNTEAFFGQGTRLTVV.

The chain combines TRBV19 with TRBJ1-1; no reliable D call. CDR3 length: 15 residues. Per germline, CDR1 LNHDA and CDR2 SQIVND (reference sequence). The V gene lost 8 bases and the J gene lost 4 bases, with 20 bases spanning the gap. The CDR3 nucleotides read TGTGCCAGTTTACAAATAGGGAGAGTGGGCACTGAAGCTTTCTTT. Translation gives CASLQIGRVGTEAFF. Based on the CDR3 plus reference TRBV19 and TRBJ1-1, the full variable domain is DGGITQSPKYLFRKEGQNVTLSCEQNLNHDAMYWYRQDPGQGLRLIYYSQIVNDFQKGDIAEGYSVSREKKESFPLTVTSAQKNPTAFYLCASLQIGRVGTEAFFGQGTRLTVV.

V and J are TRBV19 and TRBJ2-1, with D perhaps TRBD2 (6 bases). Germline CDR1 reads LNHDA; CDR2 reads SQIVND (reference sequence). Trimming shortened V by 5 bases and J by 4 bases, and 15 bases separated the two germline ends. This CDR3 contains 15 residues. The CDR3 DNA is TGTGCCAGTAGTGAGCGGCGGGGCCTTTACAATGAGCAGTTCTTC. Translated, it gives CASSERRGLYNEQFF. Full variable domain (outside the CDR3, taken from reference TRBV19 and TRBJ2-1): DGGITQSPKYLFRKEGQNVTLSCEQNLNHDAMYWYRQDPGQGLRLIYYSQIVNDFQKGDIAEGYSVSREKKESFPLTVTSAQKNPTAFYLCASSERRGLYNEQFFGPGTRLTVL.

The J gene is TRBJ2-3, the V gene TRBV24-1; D is ambiguous. Germline V gives CDR1 KGHDR, CDR2 SFDVKD. The CDR3 is made up of 13 amino acids. The V end lost 2 bases, the J end lost 0 bases, and 2 bases lay between the germline ends. CDR3 loop: CATSDSSTDTQYF. The CDR3 DNA follows: TGTGCCACCAGTGATTCAAGCACAGATACGCAGTATTTT.

This clonotype has at least ten counts. J is TRBJ2-2 and V is TRBV6-6; no firm D call. Trimming shortened V by 6 bases and J by 4 bases, and 9 bases separated the two germline ends. CDR1 MNHNY and CDR2 SVGAGI come from the germline V gene (reference sequence). The CDR3 is 13 amino acids. This CDR3 is CASSPWPTGELFF. CDR3 nucleotide sequence: TGTGCCAGCAGCCCGTGGCCCACCGGGGAGCTGTTTTTT.

This clonotype was seen at least ten times. The chain recombines TRBV18 with TRBJ2-5; a possible D gene is TRBD2 (5 bases). The CDR3 has 16 residues. Germline CDR1 reads KGHSH; CDR2 reads LQKENI. With 1 base removed from V and 0 bases from J, the gap between germline ends came to 12 bases. The CDR3 nucleotides read TGTGCCAGCTCACCACGGACTGTGGCAAACCAAGAGACCCAGTACTTC. Protein: CASSPRTVANQETQYF.

This clonotype was seen ten or more times. This chain uses TRBV21-1 with TRBJ2-1; the D call in the table, TRBD1, was not verified against the DNA. TRBV21-1 is reported as a pseudogene. The CDR3 is 13 residues long. In nucleotides, the CDR3 is TGTGCCAGCAGCAAAGTGGACAGGGGGATTCAGTTCTTC. This codes for CASSKVDRGIQFF.